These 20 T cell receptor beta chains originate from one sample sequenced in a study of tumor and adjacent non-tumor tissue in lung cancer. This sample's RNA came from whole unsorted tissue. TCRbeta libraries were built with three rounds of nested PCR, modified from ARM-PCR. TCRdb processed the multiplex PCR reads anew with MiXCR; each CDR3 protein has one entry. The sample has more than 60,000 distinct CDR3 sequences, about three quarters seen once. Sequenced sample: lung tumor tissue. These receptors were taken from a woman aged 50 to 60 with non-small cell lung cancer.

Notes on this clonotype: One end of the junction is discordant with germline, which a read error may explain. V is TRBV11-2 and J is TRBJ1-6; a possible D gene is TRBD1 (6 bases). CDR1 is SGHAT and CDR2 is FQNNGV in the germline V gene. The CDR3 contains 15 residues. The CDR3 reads CTSSSKDSHNSPFHF. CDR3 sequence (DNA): TGTACCAGCAGCTCTAAGGACAGCCATAATTCACCCTTCCACTTT. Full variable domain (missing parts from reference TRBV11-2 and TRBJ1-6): EAGVAQSPRYKIIEKRQSVAFWCNPISGHATLYWYQQILGQGPKLLIQFQNNGVVDDSQLPKDRFSAERLKGVDSTLKIQPAKLEDSAVYLCTSSSKDSHNSPFHFGNGTRLTVT.

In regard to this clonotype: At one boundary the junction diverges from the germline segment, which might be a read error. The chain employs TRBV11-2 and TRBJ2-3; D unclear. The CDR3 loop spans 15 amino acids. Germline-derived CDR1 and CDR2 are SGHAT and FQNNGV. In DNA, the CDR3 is TGTGTCAGCAGCTTCGACTTCTTGGGCACCGATACGCAATATTTT. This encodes CVSSFDFLGTDTQYF.

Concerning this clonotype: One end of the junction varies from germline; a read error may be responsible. CDR3 loop: CPSSPAPGQGADTQYF. CDR3 nucleotides: TGTCCCAGCAGTCCAGCTCCGGGACAGGGAGCAGATACACAGTATTTT. The V call is TRBV6-1, the J call TRBJ2-3, with 9 bases lining up with TRBD1. CDR3 length: 16 residues. Per the germline V gene, CDR1 is MNHNS and CDR2 is SASEGT.

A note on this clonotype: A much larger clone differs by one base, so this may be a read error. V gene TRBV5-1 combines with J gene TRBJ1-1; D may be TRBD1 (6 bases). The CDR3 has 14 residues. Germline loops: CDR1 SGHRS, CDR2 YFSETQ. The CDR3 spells CASNLPGANTEAFF. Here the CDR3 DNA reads TGCGCCAGCAACTTGCCGGGGGCAAACACTGAAGCTTTCTTT.

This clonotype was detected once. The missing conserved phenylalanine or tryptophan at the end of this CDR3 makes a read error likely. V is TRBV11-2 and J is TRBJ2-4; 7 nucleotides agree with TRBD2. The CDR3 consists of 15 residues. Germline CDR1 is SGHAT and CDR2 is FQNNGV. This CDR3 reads CTRSFPSGIGDIQYL. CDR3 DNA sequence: TGTACCAGGAGTTTCCCTAGCGGAATTGGGGACATTCAGTACTTA.

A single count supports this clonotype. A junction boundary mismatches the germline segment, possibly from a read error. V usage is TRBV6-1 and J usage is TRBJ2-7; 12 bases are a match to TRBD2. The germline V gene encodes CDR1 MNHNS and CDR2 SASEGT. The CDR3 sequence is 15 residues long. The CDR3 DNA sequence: TGTGCCAGCAGAGAGGGACTAGCGGGCTCCTACGGGCAGTACTTC. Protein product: CASREGLAGSYGQYF.

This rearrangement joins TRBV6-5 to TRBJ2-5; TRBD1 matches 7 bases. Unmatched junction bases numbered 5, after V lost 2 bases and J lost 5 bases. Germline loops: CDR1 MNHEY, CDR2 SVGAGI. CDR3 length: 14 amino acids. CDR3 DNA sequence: TGTGCCAGCAGTTACCCGAGGGGGCAGGAGACCCAGTACTTC. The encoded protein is CASSYPRGQETQYF.

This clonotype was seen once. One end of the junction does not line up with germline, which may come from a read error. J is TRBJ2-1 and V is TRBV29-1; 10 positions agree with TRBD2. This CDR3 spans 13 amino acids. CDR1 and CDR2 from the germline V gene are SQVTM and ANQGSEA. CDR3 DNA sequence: TGCAGCACCAAGGAGCGGGAGGGAGGTGAGCAGATCTTC. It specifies CSTKEREGGEQIF.

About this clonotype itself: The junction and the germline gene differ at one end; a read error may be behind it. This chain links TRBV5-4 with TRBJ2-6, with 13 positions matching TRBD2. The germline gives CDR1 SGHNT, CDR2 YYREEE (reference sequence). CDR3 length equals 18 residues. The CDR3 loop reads CANSSAGLAGPGTNVLTF. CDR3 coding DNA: TGTGCCAACAGCAGTGCGGGACTAGCGGGACCTGGGACCAACGTCCTGACTTTC.

This CDR3 reads CSDGGFEPYEQYF. The DNA for the CDR3 is TGCAGCGACGGGGGGTTCGAACCCTACGAGCAGTACTTC. The rearrangement links TRBV29-1 to TRBJ2-7, with TRBD2 identical over 7 bases. CDR3 size: 13 residues. The V and J ends lost 7 bases and 2 bases, in that order; junction bases with no gene match: 8. Germline CDR1 reads SQVTM; CDR2 reads ANQGSEA.

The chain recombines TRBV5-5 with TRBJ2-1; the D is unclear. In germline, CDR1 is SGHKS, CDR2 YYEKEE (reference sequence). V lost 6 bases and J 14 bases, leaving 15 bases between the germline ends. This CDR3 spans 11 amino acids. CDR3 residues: CASTLESLEFF. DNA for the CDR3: TGTGCCAGCACTTTGGAGTCGTTGGAGTTCTTC. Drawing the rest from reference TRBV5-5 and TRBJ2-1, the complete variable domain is DAGVTQSPTHLIKTRGQQVTLRCSPISGHKSVSWYQQVLGQGPQFIFQYYEKEERGRGNFPDRFSARQFPNYSSELNVNALLLGDSALYLCASTLESLEFFGPGTRLTVL.

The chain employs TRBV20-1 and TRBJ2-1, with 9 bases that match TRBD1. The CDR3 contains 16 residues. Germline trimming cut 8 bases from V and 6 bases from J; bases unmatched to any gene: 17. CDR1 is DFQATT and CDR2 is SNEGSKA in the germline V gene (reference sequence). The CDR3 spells CSWGQGNVRIGNEQFF. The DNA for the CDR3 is TGCAGTTGGGGACAGGGAAACGTGAGGATTGGCAATGAGCAGTTCTTC.

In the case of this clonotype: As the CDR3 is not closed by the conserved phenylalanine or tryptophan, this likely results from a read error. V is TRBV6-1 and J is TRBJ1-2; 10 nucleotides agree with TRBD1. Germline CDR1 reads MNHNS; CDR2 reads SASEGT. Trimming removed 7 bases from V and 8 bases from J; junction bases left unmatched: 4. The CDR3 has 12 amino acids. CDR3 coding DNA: TGTGCCAGCACTGGGACAGGGGACGGCTACACCTCC. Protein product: CASTGTGDGYTS.

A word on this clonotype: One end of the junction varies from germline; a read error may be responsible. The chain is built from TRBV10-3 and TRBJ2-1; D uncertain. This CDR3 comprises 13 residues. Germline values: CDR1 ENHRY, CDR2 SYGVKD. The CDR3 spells CAISDGQYNEPLF. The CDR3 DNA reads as TGTGCCATCAGTGACGGGCAGTACAATGAGCCGTTATTC.

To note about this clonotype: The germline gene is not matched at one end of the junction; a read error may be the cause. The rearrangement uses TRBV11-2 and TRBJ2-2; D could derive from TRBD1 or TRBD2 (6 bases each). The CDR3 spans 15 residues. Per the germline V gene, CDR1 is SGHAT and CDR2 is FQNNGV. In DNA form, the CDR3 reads TGTGCCAGCAAGACTCCACGGGGGCGCGACGGGAAGCTGTTTTTC. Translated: CASKTPRGRDGKLFF.

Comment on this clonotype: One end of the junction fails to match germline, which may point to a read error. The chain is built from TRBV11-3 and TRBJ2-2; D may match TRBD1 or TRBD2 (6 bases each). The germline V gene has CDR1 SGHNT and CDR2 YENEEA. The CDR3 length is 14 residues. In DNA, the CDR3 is TGTGCCAACAGCCTAGTGGGGGGCACCGGGGGGCTGTTTTTT. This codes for CANSLVGGTGGLFF.

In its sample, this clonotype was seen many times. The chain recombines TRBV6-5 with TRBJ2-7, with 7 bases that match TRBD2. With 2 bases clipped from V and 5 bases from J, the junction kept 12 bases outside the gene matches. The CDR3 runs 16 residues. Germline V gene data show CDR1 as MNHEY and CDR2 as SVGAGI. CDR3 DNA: TGTGCCAGCAGTTACGGGGGGGTGGGAGAGAATAACGAGCAGTACTTC. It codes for CASSYGGVGENNEQYF.

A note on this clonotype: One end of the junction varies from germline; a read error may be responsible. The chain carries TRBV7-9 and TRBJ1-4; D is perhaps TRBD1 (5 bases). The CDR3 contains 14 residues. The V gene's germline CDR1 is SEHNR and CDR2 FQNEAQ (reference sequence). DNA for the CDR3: TGTGCCAGCATCCCAGGGATCGGGAATGAACAACTGTTTTTT. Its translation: CASIPGIGNEQLFF.

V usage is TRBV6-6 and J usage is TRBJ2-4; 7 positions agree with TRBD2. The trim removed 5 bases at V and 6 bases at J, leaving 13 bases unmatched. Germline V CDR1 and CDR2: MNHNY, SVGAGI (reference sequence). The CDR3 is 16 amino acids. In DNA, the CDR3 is TGTGCCAGCAGTCTCGGGGAGGGGAAGTTTATAAACATTCAGTACTTC. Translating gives CASSLGEGKFINIQYF.

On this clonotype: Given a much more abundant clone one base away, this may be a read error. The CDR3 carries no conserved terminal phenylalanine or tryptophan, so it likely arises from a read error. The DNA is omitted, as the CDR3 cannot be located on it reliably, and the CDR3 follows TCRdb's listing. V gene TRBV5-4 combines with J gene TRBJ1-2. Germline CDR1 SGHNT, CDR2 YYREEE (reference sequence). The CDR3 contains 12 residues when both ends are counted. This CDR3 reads CASSKDFDGHTL.